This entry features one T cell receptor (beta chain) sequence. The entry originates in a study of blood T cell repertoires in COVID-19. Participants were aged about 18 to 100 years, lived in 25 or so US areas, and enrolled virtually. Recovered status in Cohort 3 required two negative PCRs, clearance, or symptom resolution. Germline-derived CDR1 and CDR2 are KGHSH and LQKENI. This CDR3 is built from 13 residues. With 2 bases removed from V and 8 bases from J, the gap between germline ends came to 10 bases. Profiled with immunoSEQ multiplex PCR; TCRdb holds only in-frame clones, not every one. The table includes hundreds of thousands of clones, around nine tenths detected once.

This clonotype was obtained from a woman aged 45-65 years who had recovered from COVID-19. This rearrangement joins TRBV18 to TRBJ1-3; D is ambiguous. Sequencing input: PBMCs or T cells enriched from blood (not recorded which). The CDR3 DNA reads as TGTGCCAGCTCACCAAATTATGCGGACACCATATATTTT. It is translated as CASSPNYADTIYF. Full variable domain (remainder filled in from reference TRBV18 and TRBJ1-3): NAGVMQNPRHLVRRRGQEARLRCSPMKGHSHVYWYRQLPEEGLKFMVYLQKENIIDESGMPKERFSAEFPKEGPSILRIQQVVRGDSAAYFCASSPNYADTIYFGEGSWLTVV.